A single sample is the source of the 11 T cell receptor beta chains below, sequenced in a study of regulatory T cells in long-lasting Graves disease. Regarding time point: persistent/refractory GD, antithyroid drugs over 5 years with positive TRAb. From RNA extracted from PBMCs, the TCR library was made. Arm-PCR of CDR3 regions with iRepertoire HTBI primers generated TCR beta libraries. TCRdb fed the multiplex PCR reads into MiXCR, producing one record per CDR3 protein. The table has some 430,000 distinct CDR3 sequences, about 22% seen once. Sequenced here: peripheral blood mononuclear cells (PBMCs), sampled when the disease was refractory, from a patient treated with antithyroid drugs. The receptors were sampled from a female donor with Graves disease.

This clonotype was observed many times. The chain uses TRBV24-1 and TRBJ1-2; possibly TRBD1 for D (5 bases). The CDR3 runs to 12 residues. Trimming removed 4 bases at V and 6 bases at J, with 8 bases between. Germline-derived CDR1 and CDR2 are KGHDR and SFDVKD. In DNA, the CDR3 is TGTGCCACCAGTGACATAGGGGATGGCTACACCTTC. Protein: CATSDIGDGYTF.

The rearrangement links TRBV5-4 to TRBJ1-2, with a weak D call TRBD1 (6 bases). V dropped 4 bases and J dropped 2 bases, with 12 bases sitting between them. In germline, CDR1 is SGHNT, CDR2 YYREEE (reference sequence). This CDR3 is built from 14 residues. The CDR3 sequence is CASSTQQGNYGYTF. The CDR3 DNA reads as TGTGCCAGCAGCACACAACAGGGAAACTATGGCTACACCTTC.

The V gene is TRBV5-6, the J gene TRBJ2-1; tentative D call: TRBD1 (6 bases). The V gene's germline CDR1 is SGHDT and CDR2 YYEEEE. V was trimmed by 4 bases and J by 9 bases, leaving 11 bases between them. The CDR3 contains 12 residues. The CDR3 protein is CASSARGFEQFF. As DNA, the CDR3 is TGTGCCAGCAGCGCCAGGGGTTTTGAGCAGTTCTTC.

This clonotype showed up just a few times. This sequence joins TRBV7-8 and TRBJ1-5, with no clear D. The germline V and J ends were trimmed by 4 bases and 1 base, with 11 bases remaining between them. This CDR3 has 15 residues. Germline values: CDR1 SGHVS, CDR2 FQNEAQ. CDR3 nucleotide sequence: TGTGCCAGCAGCTCCCGGCCCTCAAGCAATCAGCCCCAGCATTTT. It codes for CASSSRPSSNQPQHF.

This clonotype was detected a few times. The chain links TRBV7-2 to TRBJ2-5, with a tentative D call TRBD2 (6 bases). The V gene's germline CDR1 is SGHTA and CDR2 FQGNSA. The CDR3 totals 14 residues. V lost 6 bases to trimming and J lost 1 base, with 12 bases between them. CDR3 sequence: CASSSPSAQETQYF. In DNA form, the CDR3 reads TGTGCCAGCAGTTCTCCTAGCGCCCAAGAGACCCAGTACTTC.

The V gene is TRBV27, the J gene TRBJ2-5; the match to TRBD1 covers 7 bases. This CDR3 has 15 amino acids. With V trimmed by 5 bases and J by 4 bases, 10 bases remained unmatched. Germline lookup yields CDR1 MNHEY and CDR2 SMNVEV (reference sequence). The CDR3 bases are TGTGCCAGCAGTCTACAGGGGATCGAGGGAGAGACCCAGTACTTC. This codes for CASSLQGIEGETQYF.

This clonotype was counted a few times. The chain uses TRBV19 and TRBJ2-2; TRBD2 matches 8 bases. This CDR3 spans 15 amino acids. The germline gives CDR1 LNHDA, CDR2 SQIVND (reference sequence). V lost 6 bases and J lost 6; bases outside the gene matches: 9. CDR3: CASRNEDGRAGELFF. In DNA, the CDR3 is TGTGCCAGTAGAAACGAGGACGGGAGGGCCGGGGAGCTGTTTTTT. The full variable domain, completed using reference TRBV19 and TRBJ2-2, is DGGITQSPKYLFRKEGQNVTLSCEQNLNHDAMYWYRQDPGQGLRLIYYSQIVNDFQKGDIAEGYSVSREKKESFPLTVTSAQKNPTAFYLCASRNEDGRAGELFFGEGSRLTVL.

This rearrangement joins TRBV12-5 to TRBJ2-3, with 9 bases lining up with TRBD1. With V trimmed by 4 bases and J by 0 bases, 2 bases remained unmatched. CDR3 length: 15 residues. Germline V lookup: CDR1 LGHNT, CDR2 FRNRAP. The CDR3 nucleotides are TGTGCTAGTGGTTCAGGACAGGGGAGCACAGATACGCAGTATTTT. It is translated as CASGSGQGSTDTQYF.

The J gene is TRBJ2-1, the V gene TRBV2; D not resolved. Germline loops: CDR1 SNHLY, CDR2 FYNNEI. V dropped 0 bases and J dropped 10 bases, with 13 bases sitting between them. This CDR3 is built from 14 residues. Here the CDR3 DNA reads TGTGCCAGCAGTGAAGCAGAAGCGCACATAGAGCAGTTCTTC. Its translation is CASSEAEAHIEQFF.

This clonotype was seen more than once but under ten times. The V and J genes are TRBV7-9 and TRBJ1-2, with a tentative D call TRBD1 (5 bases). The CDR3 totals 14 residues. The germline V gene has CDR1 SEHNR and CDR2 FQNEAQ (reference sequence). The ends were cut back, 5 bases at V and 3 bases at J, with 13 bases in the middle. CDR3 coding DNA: TGTGCCAGCAGCATTTCCAGGGTTGACTATGGCTACACCTTC. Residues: CASSISRVDYGYTF.

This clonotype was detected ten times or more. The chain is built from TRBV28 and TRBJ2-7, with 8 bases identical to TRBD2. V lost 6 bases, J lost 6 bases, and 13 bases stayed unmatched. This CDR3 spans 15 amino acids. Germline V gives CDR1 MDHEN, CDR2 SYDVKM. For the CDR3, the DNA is TGTGCCAGCAGCCCCCGCGGGGGACTAGATCGCGAGCAGTACTTC. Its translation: CASSPRGGLDREQYF.